This T cell receptor beta chain was documented in a study of regulatory T cells in long-lasting Graves disease. Relying on iRepertoire HTBI primers and Arm-PCR of CDR3 regions, the team built TCR beta libraries. TCRdb re-called the multiplex PCR reads through MiXCR, storing one row per CDR3 protein. Among about 310,000 distinct CDR3 sequences listed, 22% were seen once. General study results and limits: Persistent patients shared more public clonotypes (2,741) than new patients (about 930).

This clonotype was seen ten or more times. Its specificity is not known. Specified time point: persistent/refractory GD, antithyroid drugs over 5 years with positive TRAb. RNA from PBMCs was the source of the TCR library. Doctors identified Graves' disease using the American Thyroid Association guidelines. This specimen was peripheral blood mononuclear cells (PBMCs), taken when the disease was refractory, from a patient treated with antithyroid drugs. This sequence originates from a female donor with Graves disease.

CDR3 bases: TGTGCCAGCAGTCGCGGATCGAAGCTGAACACTGAAGCTTTCTTT. Translation gives CASSRGSKLNTEAFF. The chain joins TRBV6-1 to TRBJ1-1; no firm D call. Trimming left V 5 bases short and J 0 bases short, with 13 bases between. Germline V CDR1 and CDR2: MNHNS, SASEGT. The CDR3 covers 15 residues.